This TCR beta chain originates from a study of blood T cell repertoires in COVID-19. Study summary: T cells, B-cell-depleted T cells, or PBMCs supplied cDNA or gDNA.

Germline values: CDR1 MDHEN, CDR2 SYDVKM. V was pared by 5 bases and J by 4 bases, with 18 bases between. This CDR3 spans 16 amino acids. This clone was seen a single time. Assay: immunoSEQ multiplex PCR; the TCRdb copy retains only in-frame clones and omits some. The repertoire includes just over 300,000 clones, over 75% of them detected once, and 3.5% to 5% sits in the top ten. Recovered status applied to Cohort 3 donors who had two consecutive negative PCRs. It also applied to those with clearance or with symptom resolution. This sequence joins TRBV28 and TRBJ1-3; D not resolved. Sample: PBMCs or T cells enriched from blood (not recorded which). The receptor comes from a man aged 25-45 years who had recovered from COVID-19. CDR3 protein: CASSPSRYGKGNTIYF. The CDR3 bases are TGTGCCAGCAGTCCTTCCCGCTACGGTAAAGGAAACACCATATATTTT.